Sequencing of this TCR beta chain was carried out in a study of early stage breast cancer tumors. About the research overall: Of some 15 invasive breast tumors, 11 to 12 were hormone receptor-positive, HER2-negative. Each sample averaged approximately 10-fold read coverage.

This clone was detected only a few times. V was pared by 3 bases and J by 4 bases, with 9 bases between. Germline V gives CDR1 MGHDK, CDR2 SYGVNS. The CDR3 is 13 amino acids. The repertoire was sequenced with immunoSEQ multiplex PCR; TCRdb's copy has only in-frame clones and lacks some. Here the sample spans 20,000 to 25,000 clones, about 70% being singletons. Sequenced: blood. The chain has TRBV25-1 and TRBJ1-1; D unclear. The sequence derives from a person in their sixties with breast cancer. This CDR3 is CASSDPGGTEAFF. The CDR3 DNA reads TGTGCCAGCAGTGATCCAGGCGGCACTGAAGCTTTCTTT.